Shown below are 29 T cell receptor beta chains from a single sample sequenced in a study of blood T cell repertoires in COVID-19. Using immunoSEQ multiplex PCR, the repertoire was profiled, and TCRdb retains in-frame clones only, with some absent. The table shows about 270,000 clones, with 75% to 95% occurring only once. The sequencing sample was made of PBMCs or T cells enriched from blood (not recorded which). These receptors were taken from a man aged 35-49 years who had been exposed to COVID-19.

The chain carries TRBV28 and TRBJ1-2; no firm D call. The length of the CDR3 is 11 residues. V gave up 6 bases and J gave up 7 bases, with 9 bases separating them. Germline CDR1 MDHEN, CDR2 SYDVKM. The DNA for the CDR3 is TGTGCCAGCAGAGAGCCGGGTGGCTACACCTTC. This translates into CASREPGGYTF.

This chain's CDR3 is CASGRAGTDTQYF. The DNA for the CDR3 is TGTGCCAGCGGGAGGGCGGGCACAGATACGCAGTATTTT. The rearrangement uses TRBV27 and TRBJ2-3; 7 nucleotides match TRBD2. Trimming removed 8 bases from V and 1 base from J; junction bases left unmatched: 3. The germline CDR1 and CDR2 sequences are MNHEY and SMNVEV (reference sequence). There are 13 residues in the CDR3.

The chain has TRBV9 and TRBJ2-2; 10 positions match TRBD2. Germline trimming cut 0 bases from V and 8 bases from J; bases unmatched to any gene: 4. This CDR3 is 15 amino acids long. The germline gives CDR1 SGDLS, CDR2 YYNGEE. The CDR3 loop is CASSVVGTSDGELFF. The CDR3 nucleotides read TGTGCCAGCAGCGTAGTTGGGACTAGCGATGGGGAGCTGTTTTTT.

This clone was observed a single time. V is TRBV12-5 and J is TRBJ1-5; 8 bases are shared with TRBD1. J was trimmed by 7 bases and V by 6 bases; bases with no gene match: 8. The V gene's germline CDR1 is LGHNT and CDR2 FRNRAP. This CDR3 has 14 residues. In nucleotides, the CDR3 is TGTGCTAGTGGCCGCGGACAGGGAAACCAGCCCCAGCATTTT. It translates to CASGRGQGNQPQHF.

V is TRBV19 and J is TRBJ2-7; weak D call: TRBD2 (7 bases). V gave up 3 bases and J gave up 4 bases, with 19 bases separating them. Germline CDR1 reads LNHDA; CDR2 reads SQIVND (reference sequence). CDR3 size: 16 residues. CDR3 sequence: CASSMGGASGRYEQYF. CDR3 DNA: TGTGCCAGTAGTATGGGGGGGGCTAGCGGCCGATACGAGCAGTACTTC.

The V and J genes are TRBV6-1 and TRBJ2-7, with TRBD2 matching 10 bases. Germline V gives CDR1 MNHNS, CDR2 SASEGT. V was pared by 8 bases and J by 3 bases, with 7 bases of the junction left unmatched. This CDR3 contains 14 residues. CDR3 nucleotide sequence: TGTGCCAGCTCAGGGTCTAGCGGGAGCTACGAGCAGTACTTC. Encoded protein: CASSGSSGSYEQYF.

The chain couples TRBV9 to TRBJ1-2, with 7 bases aligning to TRBD1. Losses at the gene ends were 5 bases for V and 4 bases for J; bases not matched to a gene: 8. This CDR3 has 14 amino acids. The V gene's germline CDR1 is SGDLS and CDR2 YYNGEE. The CDR3 DNA sequence: TGTGCCAGCAGTAGATCCGGGACAGTCTATGGCTACACCTTC. Its protein product is CASSRSGTVYGYTF.

The chain employs TRBV28 and TRBJ1-1; the D is unclear. The CDR3 is 13 amino acids. Trimming took off 2 bases at V and 0 bases at J, with 4 bases between the two ends. In germline, CDR1 is MDHEN, CDR2 SYDVKM. CDR3 nucleotide sequence: TGTGCCAGCAGTTTACAGGTGAACACTGAAGCTTTCTTT. This translates into CASSLQVNTEAFF.

The chain carries TRBV28 and TRBJ1-2; the D is unclear. V lost 5 bases and J lost 8, with 12 bases in between. The CDR3 runs to 12 residues. Germline V gene sequence: CDR1 MDHEN, CDR2 SYDVKM. This CDR3 reads CASSATMQGYTF. The CDR3 region has the DNA TGTGCCAGCAGTGCCACTATGCAAGGCTACACCTTC.

The chain carries TRBV2 and TRBJ1-6, with TRBD1 matching over 10 bases. The junction had 5 bases not matched to a gene; V was cut back by 6 bases and J by 9 bases. This CDR3 has 14 amino acids. Germline-derived CDR1 and CDR2 are SNHLY and FYNNEI. The chain's CDR3 is CASRMTGGSSPLHF. CDR3 sequence (DNA): TGTGCCAGCAGGATGACAGGGGGCAGTTCACCCCTCCACTTT.

This rearrangement joins TRBV19 to TRBJ1-6; 7 bases align to TRBD1. V lost 7 bases, J lost 10 bases, and 4 bases stayed unmatched. The V gene's germline CDR1 is LNHDA and CDR2 SQIVND (reference sequence). The CDR3 contains 12 residues. The CDR3 coding sequence is TGTGCCAGTACCCACAGGGGATCACCCCTCCACTTT. It codes for CASTHRGSPLHF.

This clone was seen just once. The chain combines TRBV19 with TRBJ2-6, with D possibly being TRBD2 (7 bases). Trimming removed 8 bases at V and 2 bases at J, with 16 bases between. This CDR3 has 16 residues. Germline values: CDR1 LNHDA, CDR2 SQIVND (reference sequence). The chain's CDR3 is CASDWGGRTGANVLTF. CDR3 coding DNA: TGTGCCAGTGATTGGGGGGGGCGGACTGGGGCCAACGTCCTGACTTTC.

In nucleotides, the CDR3 is TGCAGCGGGCAGGCGGGGACGGGCAGCTATGGCTACACCTTC. Translating it yields CSGQAGTGSYGYTF. V and J are TRBV29-1 and TRBJ1-2, with D possibly matching TRBD1 (5 bases). This CDR3 is 14 amino acids long. The V gene lost 7 bases and the J gene lost 4 bases, with 19 bases spanning the gap. Germline V gives CDR1 SQVTM, CDR2 ANQGSEA.

This clone was seen a single time. The chain recombines TRBV28 with TRBJ1-4; TRBD1 matches at 9 bases. The CDR3 is 15 residues long. V was pared by 5 bases and J by 7 bases, with 8 bases of the junction left unmatched. The germline V gene encodes CDR1 MDHEN and CDR2 SYDVKM. This chain's CDR3 is CASSPTGTGSEKLFF. CDR3 bases: TGTGCCAGCAGTCCCACCGGGACAGGGAGTGAAAAACTGTTTTTT.

The gene calls are TRBV28 and TRBJ2-7; D remains unclear. This CDR3 is 14 amino acids long. Germline assignment: CDR1 MDHEN and CDR2 SYDVKM. Trimming pared 7 bases from V and 4 bases from J, leaving 17 bases between. The CDR3 loop reads CASTPSESPYEQYF. As DNA, the CDR3 is TGTGCCAGCACTCCCTCGGAGTCCCCTTACGAGCAGTACTTC.

The CDR3 is CASVGTFGYEQYF. CDR3 bases: TGTGCCAGCGTCGGGACTTTTGGCTACGAGCAGTACTTC. The chain links TRBV28 to TRBJ2-7; D may be TRBD2 (6 bases). Per the germline V gene, CDR1 is MDHEN and CDR2 is SYDVKM. This CDR3 region has 13 residues. Trimming removed 8 bases from V and 3 bases from J, with 14 bases in between.

CDR3 DNA sequence: TGTGCCAGCACCAGTCGGGGGGCGCTTTCAGATACGCAGTATTTT. This translates into CASTSRGALSDTQYF. The V and J genes are TRBV28 and TRBJ2-3; TRBD2 might be the D (7 bases). The CDR3 runs to 15 residues. Trimming left V 7 bases short and J 4 bases short, with 18 bases between. The germline V gene has CDR1 MDHEN and CDR2 SYDVKM.

The rearrangement joins TRBV25-1 to TRBJ2-7; 11 bases fit TRBD1. Germline V gene sequence: CDR1 MGHDK, CDR2 SYGVNS. This CDR3 comprises 14 residues. V was clipped by 8 bases and J by 1 base; unmatched bases: 4. The CDR3 sequence is CASRRDRGSYEQYF. CDR3 DNA sequence: TGTGCCAGCCGTAGGGACAGGGGGTCCTACGAGCAGTACTTC.

This sequence joins TRBV6-1 and TRBJ1-6; 7 bases map to TRBD1. The V segment lost 3 bases and the J segment 2 bases; nucleotides outside the gene matches: 4. The CDR3 sequence is 16 residues long. From germline, CDR1 is MNHNS and CDR2 SASEGT. The CDR3 sequence: CASSDSGTAYNSPLHF. CDR3 sequence (DNA): TGTGCCAGCAGTGATTCCGGGACAGCCTATAATTCACCCCTCCACTTT.

This rearrangement joins TRBV19 to TRBJ1-5; 7 bases map to TRBD1. The trim removed 7 bases at V and 4 bases at J, leaving 7 bases unmatched. The CDR3 has 14 residues. Germline V gene sequence: CDR1 LNHDA, CDR2 SQIVND (reference sequence). The CDR3 sequence is CASKGTVLNQPQHF. The CDR3, as DNA: TGTGCCAGTAAGGGGACAGTCTTGAATCAGCCCCAGCATTTT.

CDR3 sequence (DNA): TGTGCCAGCAGCCGGGACAGGCTAGGGCCCCAGCATTTT. Amino acids: CASSRDRLGPQHF. The genes are TRBV3-1 (or the pseudogene TRBV3-2) and TRBJ1-5; 8 bases agree with TRBD1. This CDR3 comprises 13 residues. CDR1 LGHDT and CDR2 YNNKEL come from the germline V gene (reference sequence). Trimming removed 4 bases from V and 9 bases from J; junction bases left unmatched: 5.

The V gene is TRBV11-2, the J gene TRBJ2-1; TRBD2 aligns across 12 bases. The CDR3 contains 15 residues. The junction had 4 bases not matched to a gene; V was cut back by 5 bases and J by 5 bases. Germline CDR1 reads SGHAT; CDR2 reads FQNNGV. CDR3 nucleotides: TGTGCCAGCAGCCCGACTAGCGGGAGTAACAATGAGCAGTTCTTC. The encoded protein is CASSPTSGSNNEQFF. Looking up the rest from reference TRBV11-2 and TRBJ2-1 gives the full variable domain: EAGVAQSPRYKIIEKRQSVAFWCNPISGHATLYWYQQILGQGPKLLIQFQNNGVVDDSQLPKDRFSAERLKGVDSTLKIQPAKLEDSAVYLCASSPTSGSNNEQFFGPGTRLTVL.

The chain joins TRBV15 to TRBJ1-5; unclear D gene. The CDR3 extends over 16 amino acids. The germline V gene encodes CDR1 LNHNV and CDR2 YYDKDF (reference sequence). V lost 5 bases to trimming and J lost 4 bases, with 18 bases between them. This CDR3 reads CATSLEGPNLNQPQHF. The CDR3 DNA is TGTGCCACCAGCCTAGAAGGCCCTAACCTAAATCAGCCCCAGCATTTT.

The CDR3 reads CASSTLMANEQYF. The CDR3 nucleotides read TGTGCCAGTAGTACCCTCATGGCCAACGAGCAGTACTTC. The genes are TRBV19 and TRBJ2-7, with D unclear. The germline V gene has CDR1 LNHDA and CDR2 SQIVND (reference sequence). Trimming removed 4 bases from V and 5 bases from J, with 12 bases in between. The length of the CDR3 is 13 residues.

This clone occurred a few times. The chain carries TRBV12-5 and TRBJ1-6; D remains unclear. There are 13 residues in the CDR3. Deletions cut 6 bases from V and 9 bases from J, with 12 bases between. Per the germline V gene, CDR1 is LGHNT and CDR2 is FRNRAP. The CDR3 DNA follows: TGTGCTAGTGGCCCGCCCGAGGGTTCACCCCTCCACTTT. Its translation: CASGPPEGSPLHF.

This chain uses TRBV6-5 with TRBJ1-3; TRBD1 matches 8 bases. The J segment lost 4 bases and the V segment lost 6 bases, leaving 2 bases of the junction unmatched. Germline V CDR1 and CDR2: MNHEY, SVGAGI. The CDR3 is 13 amino acids. The CDR3 here is CASRWTGGNTIYF. CDR3 in DNA: TGTGCCAGCAGATGGACAGGGGGAAACACCATATATTTT.

The chain combines TRBV4-1 with TRBJ1-1; possibly TRBD1 for D (5 bases). The CDR3 contains 13 residues. V gave up 4 bases and J gave up 7 bases, with 13 bases separating them. Germline V gene lookup returns CDR1 MGHRA and CDR2 YSYEKL. CDR3 protein: CASSRRERGEAFF. In nucleotides, the CDR3 is TGCGCCAGCAGCCGGAGGGAAAGGGGTGAAGCTTTCTTT.

The chain has TRBV6-5 and TRBJ1-2, with no clear D. This CDR3 spans 13 amino acids. CDR1 and CDR2 (germline): MNHEY, SVGAGI. V was cut by 5 bases and J by 8 bases, with 15 bases left in between. The CDR3 spells CASSKERTMGYTF. CDR3 coding DNA: TGTGCCAGCAGTAAGGAGAGGACTATGGGCTACACCTTC.

This clone was counted a few times. The chain couples TRBV10-3 to TRBJ1-1; 9 bases match TRBD1. CDR1 and CDR2 from the germline V gene are ENHRY and SYGVKD. V was clipped by 6 bases and J by 6 bases; unmatched bases: 5. The CDR3 consists of 13 residues. CDR3 amino acids: CAIRPGQGPEAFF. CDR3 in DNA: TGTGCCATCAGGCCGGGACAGGGCCCTGAAGCTTTCTTT.